This entry lists 2 T cell receptor beta chains sequenced from one sample in a study of blood T cell repertoires in COVID-19. Method: immunoSEQ multiplex PCR; TCRdb's copy keeps in-frame clones and lacks some. The sample records about 310,000 clones, about 90% being singletons. The sample consisted of peripheral blood. The receptor source for this set is a man between 18 and 35 years old with active or convalescent COVID-19.

The gene calls are TRBV27 and TRBJ2-7; TRBD2 matches 7 bases. J lost 0 bases, V lost 3 bases, and 5 bases had no gene match. Germline V gene sequence: CDR1 MNHEY, CDR2 SMNVEV (reference sequence). The CDR3 has 15 residues. CDR3 in amino acids: CASSFGGSYSYEQYF. The CDR3 coding sequence is TGTGCCAGCAGTTTCGGCGGGAGCTACTCCTACGAGCAGTACTTC.

The chain carries TRBV28 and TRBJ2-3, with D hard to call. CDR3 length: 11 residues. The V end was cut by 7 bases, the J end by 11 bases, with 13 bases between. Germline V lookup: CDR1 MDHEN, CDR2 SYDVKM. CDR3 bases: TGTGCCAGCAACTCCAACTCCGGGCAGTATTTT. The encoded protein is CASNSNSGQYF. Based on the CDR3 plus reference TRBV28 and TRBJ2-3, the full variable domain is DVKVTQSSRYLVKRTGEKVFLECVQDMDHENMFWYRQDPGLGLRLIYFSYDVKMKEKGDIPEGYSVSREKKERFSLILESASTNQTSMYLCASNSNSGQYFGPGTRLTVL.